These T cell receptor beta chains were read from a single sample in a study of spatial heterogeneity in lung cancer. Each CDR3 protein gets one entry after TCRdb re-called the 5' RACE reads with MiXCR. The sample comprises roughly 50,000 distinct CDR3 sequences, 6% to 9.5% of which are singletons, and around 13% rests with the top ten. The source was PBMCs, collected at surgery. The receptors were sampled from a female donor with early-stage non-small cell lung cancer. Each CDR3 is given without its conserved first and last residue. Fields, in order: J gene, V gene, CDR3 protein.

J: TRBJ1-6
V: TRBV20-1
CDR3: SARRGGNSPLH

J: TRBJ1-6
V: TRBV28
CDR3: ASSFGQYNSPLH

J: TRBJ2-4
V: TRBV6-2/TRBV6-3
CDR3: ASRERLTNPGGAKNIQY

J: TRBJ2-1
V: TRBV4-3
CDR3: ASSHSLAGEYNEQF

J: TRBJ1-4
V: TRBV19
CDR3: ASRFRAEKLF

J: TRBJ1-1
V: TRBV7-2
CDR3: ASSFLGLNQAF

J: TRBJ1-1
V: TRBV10-3
CDR3: ASRRGGGTGTEAF

J: TRBJ2-3
V: TRBV19
CDR3: ASSIGSGGYNTDTQY

J: TRBJ2-3
V: TRBV20-1
CDR3: SARVVGDTQY

J: TRBJ1-1
V: TRBV20-1
CDR3: SAHVPGTEAF

J: TRBJ2-5
V: TRBV6-1
CDR3: ASSVGRTSAATQY

J: TRBJ2-7
V: TRBV12-3/TRBV12-4
CDR3: ASSLVGGSSYEQY

J: TRBJ2-2
V: TRBV24-1
CDR3: ATSDLRDRGNTGELF

J: TRBJ2-3
V: TRBV20-1
CDR3: SAREAGGFGDTQY

J: TRBJ2-3
V: TRBV6-2/TRBV6-3
CDR3: ASARDTIDTQY

J: TRBJ2-1
V: TRBV11-2
CDR3: ASSPIGAGVYNEQF

J: TRBJ2-3
V: TRBV13
CDR3: ASSFEGRRGDTQY

J: TRBJ1-5
V: TRBV27
CDR3: ASSLFGNQPQH

J: TRBJ2-3
V: TRBV3-1
CDR3: ASSASGGLDTQY

J: TRBJ2-5
V: TRBV12-3/TRBV12-4
CDR3: ASGAGIGTQY

J: TRBJ2-7
V: TRBV7-2
CDR3: ASSLTSGTGPSYEQY

J: TRBJ2-5
V: TRBV5-1
CDR3: ASSLDGDGRETQY

J: TRBJ2-7
V: TRBV27
CDR3: ASSGRRGERY

J: TRBJ2-7
V: TRBV6-5
CDR3: ASSYSVGGGYEQY

J: TRBJ2-2
V: TRBV7-2
CDR3: ASSFWDRVTGELF

J: TRBJ2-3
V: TRBV20-1
CDR3: SARLSSRFSTDTQY

J: TRBJ1-1
V: TRBV7-2
CDR3: ASSLTGGRTEAF

J: TRBJ2-3
V: TRBV7-9
CDR3: ASSLLVADTQY

J: TRBJ1-3
V: TRBV29-1
CDR3: SVVLRRTGNTIY

J: TRBJ2-5
V: TRBV12-3/TRBV12-4
CDR3: ASSLASGYQETQY

J: TRBJ2-6
V: TRBV6-2/TRBV6-3
CDR3: ASRTSGSGANVLT

J: TRBJ2-1
V: TRBV4-3
CDR3: ASSQELSYNEQF